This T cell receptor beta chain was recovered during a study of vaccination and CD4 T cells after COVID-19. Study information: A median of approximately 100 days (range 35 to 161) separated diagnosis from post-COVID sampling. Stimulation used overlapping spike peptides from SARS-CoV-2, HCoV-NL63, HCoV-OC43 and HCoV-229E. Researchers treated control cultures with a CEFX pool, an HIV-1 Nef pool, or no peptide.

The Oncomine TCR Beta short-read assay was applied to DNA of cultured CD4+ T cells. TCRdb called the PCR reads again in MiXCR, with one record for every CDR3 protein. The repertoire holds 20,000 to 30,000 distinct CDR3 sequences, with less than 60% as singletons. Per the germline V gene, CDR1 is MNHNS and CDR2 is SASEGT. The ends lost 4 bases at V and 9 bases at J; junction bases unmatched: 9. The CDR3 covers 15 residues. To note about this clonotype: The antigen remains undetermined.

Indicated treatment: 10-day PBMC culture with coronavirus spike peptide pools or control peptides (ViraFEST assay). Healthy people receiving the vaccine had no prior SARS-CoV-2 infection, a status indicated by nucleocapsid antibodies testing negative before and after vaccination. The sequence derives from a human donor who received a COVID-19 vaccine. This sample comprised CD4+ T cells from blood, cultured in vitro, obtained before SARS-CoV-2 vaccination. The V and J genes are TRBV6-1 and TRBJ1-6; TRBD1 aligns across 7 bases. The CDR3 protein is CASSAEQGSVSPLHF. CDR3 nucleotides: TGTGCCAGCAGTGCAGAACAGGGGTCAGTTTCACCCCTCCACTTT.